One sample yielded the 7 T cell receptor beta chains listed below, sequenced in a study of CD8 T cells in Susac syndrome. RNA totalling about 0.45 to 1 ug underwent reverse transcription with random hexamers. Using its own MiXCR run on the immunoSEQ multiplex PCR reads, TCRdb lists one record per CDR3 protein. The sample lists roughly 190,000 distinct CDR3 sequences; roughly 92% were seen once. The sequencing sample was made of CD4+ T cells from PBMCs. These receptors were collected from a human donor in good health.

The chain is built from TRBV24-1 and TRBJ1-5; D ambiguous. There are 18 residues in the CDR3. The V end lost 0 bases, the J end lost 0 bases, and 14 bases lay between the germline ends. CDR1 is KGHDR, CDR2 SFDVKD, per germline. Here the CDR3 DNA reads TGTGCCACCAGTGATTTGCGACGGGTCAGCTATAGCAATCAGCCCCAGCATTTT. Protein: CATSDLRRVSYSNQPQHF.

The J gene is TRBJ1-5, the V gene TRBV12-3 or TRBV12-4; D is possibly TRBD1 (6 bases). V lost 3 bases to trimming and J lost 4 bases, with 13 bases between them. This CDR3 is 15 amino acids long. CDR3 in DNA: TGTGCCAGCAGTTTGGAGGGAGGGGGGAATCAGCCCCAGCATTTT. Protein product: CASSLEGGGNQPQHF.

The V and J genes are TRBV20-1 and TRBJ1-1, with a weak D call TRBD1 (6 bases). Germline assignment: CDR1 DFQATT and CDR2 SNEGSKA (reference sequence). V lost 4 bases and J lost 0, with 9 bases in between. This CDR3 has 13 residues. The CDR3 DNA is TGCAGTGCTAACAGGGACTTGAACACTGAAGCTTTCTTT. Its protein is CSANRDLNTEAFF.

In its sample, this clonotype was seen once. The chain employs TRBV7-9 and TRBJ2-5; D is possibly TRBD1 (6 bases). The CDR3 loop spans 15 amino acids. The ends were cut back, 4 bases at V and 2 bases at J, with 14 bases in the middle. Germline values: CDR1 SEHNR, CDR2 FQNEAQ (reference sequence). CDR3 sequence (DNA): TGTGCCAGCAGCTACGGCCAGGACAGACAAGAGACCCAGTACTTC. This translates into CASSYGQDRQETQYF.

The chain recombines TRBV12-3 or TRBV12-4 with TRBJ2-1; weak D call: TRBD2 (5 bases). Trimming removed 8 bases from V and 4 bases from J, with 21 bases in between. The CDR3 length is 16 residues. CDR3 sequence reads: CASGGTRRSGYNEQFF. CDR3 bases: TGTGCCAGCGGAGGAACGAGAAGGTCGGGGTACAATGAGCAGTTCTTC.

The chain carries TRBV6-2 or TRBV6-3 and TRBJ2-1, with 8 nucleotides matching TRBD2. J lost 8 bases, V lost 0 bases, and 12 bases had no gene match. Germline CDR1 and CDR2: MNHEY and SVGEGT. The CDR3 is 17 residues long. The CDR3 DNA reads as TGTGCCAGCAGTTACTCAGCCAGCGGGGGTATAGAGGATGAGCAGTTCTTC. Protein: CASSYSASGGIEDEQFF.

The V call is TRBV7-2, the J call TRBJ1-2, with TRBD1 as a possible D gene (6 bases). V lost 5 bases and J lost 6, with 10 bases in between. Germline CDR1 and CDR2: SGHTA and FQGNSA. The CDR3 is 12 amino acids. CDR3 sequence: CASSAPGDGYTF. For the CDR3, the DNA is TGTGCCAGCAGCGCCCCAGGGGATGGCTACACCTTC.